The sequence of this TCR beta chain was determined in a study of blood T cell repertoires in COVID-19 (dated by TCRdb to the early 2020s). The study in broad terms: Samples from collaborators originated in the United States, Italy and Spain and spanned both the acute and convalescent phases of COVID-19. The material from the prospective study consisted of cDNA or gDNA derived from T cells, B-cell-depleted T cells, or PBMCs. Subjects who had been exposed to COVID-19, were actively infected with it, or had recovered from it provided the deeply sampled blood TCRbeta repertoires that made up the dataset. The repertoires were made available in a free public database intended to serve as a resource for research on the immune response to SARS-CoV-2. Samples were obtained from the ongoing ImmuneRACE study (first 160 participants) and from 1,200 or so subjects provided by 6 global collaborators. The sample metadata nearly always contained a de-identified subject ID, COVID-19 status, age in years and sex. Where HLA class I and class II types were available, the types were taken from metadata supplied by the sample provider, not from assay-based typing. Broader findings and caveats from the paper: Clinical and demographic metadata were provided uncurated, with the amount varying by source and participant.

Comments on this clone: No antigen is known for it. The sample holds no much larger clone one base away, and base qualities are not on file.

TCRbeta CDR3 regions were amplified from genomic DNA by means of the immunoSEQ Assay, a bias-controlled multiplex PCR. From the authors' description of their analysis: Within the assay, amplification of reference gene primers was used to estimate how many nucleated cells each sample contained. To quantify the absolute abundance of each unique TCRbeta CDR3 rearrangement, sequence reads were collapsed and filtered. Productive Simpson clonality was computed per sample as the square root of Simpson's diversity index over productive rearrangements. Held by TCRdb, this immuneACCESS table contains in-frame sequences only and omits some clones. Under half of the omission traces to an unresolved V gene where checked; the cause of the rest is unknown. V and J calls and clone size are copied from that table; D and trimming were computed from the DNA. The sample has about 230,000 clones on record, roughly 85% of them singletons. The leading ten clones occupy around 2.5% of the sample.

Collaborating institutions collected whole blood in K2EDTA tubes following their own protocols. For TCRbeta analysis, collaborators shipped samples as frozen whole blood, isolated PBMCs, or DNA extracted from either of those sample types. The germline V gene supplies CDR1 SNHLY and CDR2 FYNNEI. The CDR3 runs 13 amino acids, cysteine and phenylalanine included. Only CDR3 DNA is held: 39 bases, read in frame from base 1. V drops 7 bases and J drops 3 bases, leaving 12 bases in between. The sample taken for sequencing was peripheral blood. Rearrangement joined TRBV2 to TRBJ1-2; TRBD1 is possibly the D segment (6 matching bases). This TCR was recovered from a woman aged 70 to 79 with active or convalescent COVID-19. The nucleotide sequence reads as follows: TGTGCCAGCACGGCAGGGGTTTACTATGGCTACACCTTC. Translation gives CASTAGVYYGYTF.